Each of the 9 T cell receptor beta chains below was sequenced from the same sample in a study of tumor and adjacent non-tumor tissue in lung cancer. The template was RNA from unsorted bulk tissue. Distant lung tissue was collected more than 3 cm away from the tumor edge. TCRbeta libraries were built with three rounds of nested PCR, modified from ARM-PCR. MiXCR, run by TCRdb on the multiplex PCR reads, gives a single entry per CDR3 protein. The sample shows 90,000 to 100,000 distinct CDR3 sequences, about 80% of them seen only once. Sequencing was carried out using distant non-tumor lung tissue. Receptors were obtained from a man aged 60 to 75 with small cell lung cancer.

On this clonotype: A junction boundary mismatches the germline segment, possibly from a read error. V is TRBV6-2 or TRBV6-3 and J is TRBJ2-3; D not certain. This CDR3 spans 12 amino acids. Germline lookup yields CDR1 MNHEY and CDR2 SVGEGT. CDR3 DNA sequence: TGTGCCAGCAGTTACCATGGCGATACGCTGTATTTT. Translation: CASSYHGDTLYF.

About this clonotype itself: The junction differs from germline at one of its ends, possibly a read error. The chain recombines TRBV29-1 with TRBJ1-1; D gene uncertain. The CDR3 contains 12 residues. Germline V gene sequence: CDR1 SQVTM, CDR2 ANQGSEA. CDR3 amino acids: CSVEPRNTEAFF. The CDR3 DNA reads TGCAGTGTTGAACCAAGGAACACTGAAGCTTTCTTT.

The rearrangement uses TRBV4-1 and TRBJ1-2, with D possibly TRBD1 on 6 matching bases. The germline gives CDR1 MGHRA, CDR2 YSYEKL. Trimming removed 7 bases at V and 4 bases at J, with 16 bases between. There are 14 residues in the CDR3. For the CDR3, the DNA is TGCGCCAGCACCCTACCGGACAGCGTCTATGGCTACACCTTC. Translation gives CASTLPDSVYGYTF.

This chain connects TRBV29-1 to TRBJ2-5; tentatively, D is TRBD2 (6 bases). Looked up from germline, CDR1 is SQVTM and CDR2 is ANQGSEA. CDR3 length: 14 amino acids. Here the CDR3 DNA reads TGCAGTGCCGGGAATGGGGGGTCGATGGGGACCCAGTACTTC. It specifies CSAGNGGSMGTQYF.

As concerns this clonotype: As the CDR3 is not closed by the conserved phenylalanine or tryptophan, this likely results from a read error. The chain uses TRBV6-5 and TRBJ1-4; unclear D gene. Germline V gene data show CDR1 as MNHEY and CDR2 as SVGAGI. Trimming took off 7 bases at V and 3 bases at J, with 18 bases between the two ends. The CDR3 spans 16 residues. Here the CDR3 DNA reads TGTGCCAGCACCACCAGGAATTCAGCATCTAATGAAAAACTGTTTGTT. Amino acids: CASTTRNSASNEKLFV.

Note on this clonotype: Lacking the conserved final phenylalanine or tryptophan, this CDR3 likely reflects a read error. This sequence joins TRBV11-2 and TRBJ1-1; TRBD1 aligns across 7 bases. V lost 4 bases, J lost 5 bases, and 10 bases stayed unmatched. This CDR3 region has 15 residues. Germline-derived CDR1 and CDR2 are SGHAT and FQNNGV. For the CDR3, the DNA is TGTGCCAGCAGCTCGAGACAGGGTTTTGATACTGAAGCTTTCCTT. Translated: CASSSRQGFDTEAFL.

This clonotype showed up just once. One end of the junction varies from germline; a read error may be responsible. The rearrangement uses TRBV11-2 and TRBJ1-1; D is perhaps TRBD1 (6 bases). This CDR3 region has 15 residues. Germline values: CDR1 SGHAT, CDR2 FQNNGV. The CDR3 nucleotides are TGTGTCAGCAACCCTTGGGGGGCGAGGAACACTGAAGCTTTCTTT. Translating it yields CVSNPWGARNTEAFF.

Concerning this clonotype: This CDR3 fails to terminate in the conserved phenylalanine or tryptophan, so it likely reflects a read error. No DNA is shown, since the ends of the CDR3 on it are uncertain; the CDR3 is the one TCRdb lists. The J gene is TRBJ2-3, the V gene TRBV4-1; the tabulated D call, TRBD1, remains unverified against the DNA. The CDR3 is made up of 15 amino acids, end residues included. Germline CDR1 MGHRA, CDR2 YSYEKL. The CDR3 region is CASSLGQAGTDTQYY.

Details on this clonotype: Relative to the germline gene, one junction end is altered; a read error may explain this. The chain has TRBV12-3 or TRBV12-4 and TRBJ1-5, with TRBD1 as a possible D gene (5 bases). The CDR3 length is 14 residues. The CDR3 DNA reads TGTGCCAGCAACCGACATGGGGCAGGTCAGCCACAGCATTTT. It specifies CASNRHGAGQPQHF.